Each of the 29 T cell receptor beta chains below was sequenced from the same sample in a study of post-analysis software for immune sequencing data. Libraries were made from TCR beta cDNA, and they carried unique molecular identifiers. One entry per CDR3 protein results from TCRdb running MiXCR on the PCR reads. This table has 750,000 to 950,000 distinct CDR3 sequences, around 45% appearing once. Study findings and constraints: Higher frequency in patients than in controls was seen for roughly five TRBV segments, with TRBV5-6, TRBV5-1 and TRBV20-1 among them.

Their antigen targets remain unknown. Input material: blood. The receptors were sampled from a girl under 18 with multiple sclerosis.

This clonotype was seen a handful of times. This rearrangement joins TRBV28 to TRBJ1-2; D might be TRBD1 (5 bases). This CDR3 has 16 residues. Germline V gene sequence: CDR1 MDHEN, CDR2 SYDVKM. Trimming shortened V by 3 bases and J by 6 bases, and 20 bases separated the two germline ends. In DNA form, the CDR3 reads TGTGCCAGCAGTTTCCCTCGGGTGGGGGAGTGGAATGGCTACACCTTC. Residues: CASSFPRVGEWNGYTF.

This chain joins TRBV27 and TRBJ2-3; 8 bases are a match to TRBD2. This CDR3 contains 15 residues. Unmatched junction bases numbered 9, after V lost 5 bases and J lost 5 bases. From germline, CDR1 is MNHEY and CDR2 SMNVEV (reference sequence). In nucleotides, the CDR3 is TGTGCCAGCAGTCCCCTCACGGGAGGGAAAGATACGCAGTATTTT. It is translated as CASSPLTGGKDTQYF.

Turning to this clonotype: Germline is not matched at one junction end, which may reflect a read error. This chain joins TRBV12-3 or TRBV12-4 and TRBJ2-7; maybe TRBD2 (5 bases). The CDR3 has 15 amino acids. In DNA, the CDR3 is TGTGCCAGTAGTTTAGTCATCGGGGTAACCTACGAGCAGTACTTC. Residues: CASSLVIGVTYEQYF.

V usage is TRBV12-3 or TRBV12-4 and J usage is TRBJ1-2; D is ambiguous. Trimming shortened V by 6 bases and J by 2 bases, and 13 bases separated the two germline ends. CDR3 length equals 14 residues. The chain's CDR3 is CASSDTPGNYGYTF. DNA for the CDR3: TGTGCCAGCAGCGACACACCGGGCAACTATGGCTACACCTTC.

The chain uses TRBV12-3 or TRBV12-4 and TRBJ1-2; weak D call: TRBD1 (5 bases). V dropped 2 bases and J dropped 3 bases, with 13 bases sitting between them. The CDR3 extends over 15 amino acids. The CDR3 region is CASSLISGDDYGYTF. The CDR3 coding sequence is TGTGCCAGCAGTTTAATCAGCGGGGACGACTATGGCTACACCTTC.

In its sample, this clonotype was seen a few times. The V gene is TRBV12-3 or TRBV12-4, the J gene TRBJ2-7; tentative D call: TRBD1 (6 bases). With 7 bases removed from V and 3 bases from J, the gap between germline ends came to 16 bases. This CDR3 has 14 amino acids. CDR3 bases: TGTGCCAGCAAGCAGGACAGAAGCGGCTACGAGCAGTACTTC. It encodes CASKQDRSGYEQYF.

This clonotype occurred a few times. The chain joins TRBV28 to TRBJ1-2; possibly TRBD1 for D (6 bases). Between the trimmed V and J ends, which lost 5 bases and 4 bases, there was a span of 8 bases. CDR1 is MDHEN, CDR2 SYDVKM, per germline. The CDR3 sequence is 12 residues long. The CDR3 is CASSKQGYGYTF. DNA for the CDR3: TGTGCCAGCAGTAAACAGGGCTATGGCTACACCTTC.

V gene TRBV7-3 combines with J gene TRBJ2-3; TRBD2 matches at 8 bases. V dropped 3 bases and J dropped 4; count of bases not matched to a gene: 6. This CDR3 has 15 amino acids. Germline CDR1 is SGHTA and CDR2 is FQGTGA. CDR3 in amino acids: CASSFPGGPADTQYF. CDR3 in DNA: TGTGCCAGCAGCTTCCCGGGAGGGCCCGCAGATACGCAGTATTTT.

The rearrangement uses TRBV4-1 and TRBJ2-4; tentatively, D is TRBD2 (6 bases). Germline CDR1 and CDR2: MGHRA and YSYEKL. Trimming stripped 1 base from V and 3 bases from J, with 22 bases between. This CDR3 region has 19 residues. The CDR3 reads CASSQGGRGGGPRKNIQYF. Written as DNA, the CDR3 is TGCGCCAGCAGCCAAGGCGGGCGGGGTGGAGGACCCCGCAAAAACATTCAGTACTTC.

This chain uses TRBV7-3 with TRBJ1-2; a possible D gene is TRBD1 (5 bases). The CDR3 covers 16 residues. Germline V gene lookup returns CDR1 SGHTA and CDR2 FQGTGA. Trimming stripped 5 bases from V and 6 bases from J, with 22 bases between. CDR3 in amino acids: CASSPLGGPGDDGYTF. For the CDR3, the DNA is TGTGCCAGCAGCCCCCTTGGGGGACCGGGGGATGATGGCTACACCTTC.

The chain employs TRBV4-3 and TRBJ2-7; TRBD1 is a possible D gene (6 bases). CDR1 is LGHNA and CDR2 is YSLEER in the germline V gene. The CDR3 length is 17 residues. V lost 0 bases and J lost 7, with 22 bases in between. In DNA, the CDR3 is TGCGCCAGCAGCCAAGATCATGGGGAACAGGGTTACAATGAGCAGTACTTC. Translation gives CASSQDHGEQGYNEQYF.

This sequence joins TRBV7-3 and TRBJ2-7; 7 bases fit TRBD1. Matching the DNA end better, TRBJ2-5 makes the J call doubtful. This CDR3 contains 15 residues. CDR1 and CDR2 (germline): SGHTA, FQGTGA. The CDR3 protein is CASSPNRGRFETQYF. For the CDR3, the DNA is TGTGCCAGCAGCCCCAACAGGGGCCGGTTCGAGACCCAGTACTTC.

This clonotype was counted between two and nine times. The junction departs from germline at one end; a sequencing error may be responsible. The chain uses TRBV29-1 and TRBJ2-7; tentatively, D is TRBD1 or TRBD2 (5 bases each). There are 13 residues in the CDR3. CDR1 and CDR2 from the germline V gene are SQVTM and ANQGSEA. Here the CDR3 DNA reads TGTAGCGTTGAAGAAGACAGCCCCTACGAGCAGTACTTC. This encodes CSVEEDSPYEQYF.

The V gene is TRBV6-1, the J gene TRBJ2-5; the match to TRBD2 covers 11 bases. The J segment lost 5 bases and the V segment lost 6 bases, leaving 2 bases of the junction unmatched. Germline values: CDR1 MNHNS, CDR2 SASEGT. The CDR3 is 13 residues long. The CDR3 DNA sequence: TGTGCCAGCAGGACTAGCGGGATGGAGACCCAGTACTTC. Residues: CASRTSGMETQYF.

This clonotype was seen a single time. CDR3 amino acids: CASSQDWGAVLRQYF. CDR3 DNA sequence: TGCGCCAGCAGCCAAGATTGGGGGGCAGTTCTGAGGCAGTACTTC. The chain carries TRBV4-3 and TRBJ2-5, with D possibly being TRBD1 or TRBD2 (6 bases each). Deletions cut 0 bases from V and 11 bases from J, with 19 bases between. Germline values: CDR1 LGHNA, CDR2 YSLEER. The CDR3 spans 15 residues.

The chain links TRBV9 to TRBJ2-7, with 11 bases aligning to TRBD2. J lost 3 bases, V lost 4 bases, and 9 bases had no gene match. Per germline, CDR1 SGDLS and CDR2 YYNGEE. The CDR3 runs to 16 residues. CDR3 nucleotides: TGTGCCAGCAGCTCCGGCACTAGCGGGAGAGTCTACGAGCAGTACTTC. It encodes CASSSGTSGRVYEQYF.

The rearrangement uses TRBV12-3 or TRBV12-4 and TRBJ2-3; 16 bases map to TRBD2. Trimming cost V 5 bases and J 1 base; bases outside gene matches: 9. The CDR3 runs 19 residues. The CDR3 spells CASSPGLAGGQKGTDTQYF. The CDR3 DNA sequence: TGTGCCAGCAGTCCGGGACTAGCGGGAGGGCAGAAGGGCACAGATACGCAGTATTTT.

This clonotype has only a few counts. The V call is TRBV3-1, the J call TRBJ2-5; perhaps TRBD1 as D (5 bases). The J call may be in error: the DNA end matches TRBJ2-7 better. Germline values: CDR1 LGHDT, CDR2 YNNKEL (reference sequence). The CDR3 loop spans 13 amino acids. Written as DNA, the CDR3 is TGTGCCAGCAGTGGGCCAGGAAGGGGCGAGCAGTACTTC. Its translation is CASSGPGRGEQYF.

This clonotype came up a few times. V gene TRBV29-1 combines with J gene TRBJ2-7; 8 positions match TRBD1. Germline CDR1 reads SQVTM; CDR2 reads ANQGSEA. Trimming at V came to 5 bases and at J to 6 bases, leaving 6 bases not matched to a gene. CDR3 length equals 12 residues. The CDR3 spells CSVLSGTGEQYF. The CDR3 nucleotides read TGCAGCGTTTTATCCGGGACAGGCGAGCAGTACTTC.

This clonotype was recorded only once. The chain has TRBV29-1 and TRBJ1-1; D is perhaps TRBD1 (5 bases). Germline-derived CDR1 and CDR2 are SQVTM and ANQGSEA. This CDR3 has 14 amino acids. CDR3 sequence: CGTGTGRPNTEAFF. Written as DNA, the CDR3 is TGCGGGACCGGGACTGGCCGCCCCAACACTGAAGCTTTCTTT.

This clonotype was counted between two and nine times. The chain recombines TRBV28 with TRBJ1-2; maybe TRBD1 (5 bases). In germline, CDR1 is MDHEN, CDR2 SYDVKM. The V end was cut by 6 bases, the J end by 8 bases, with 13 bases between. This CDR3 spans 12 amino acids. CDR3 amino acids: CASSPGVRGYTF. The DNA of the CDR3 is TGTGCCAGCAGCCCGGGGGTAAGAGGCTACACCTTC.

The chain is built from TRBV20-1 and TRBJ2-3, with 7 nucleotides matching TRBD1. Germline-derived CDR1 and CDR2 are DFQATT and SNEGSKA (reference sequence). Trimming at V came to 6 bases and at J to 4 bases, leaving 10 bases not matched to a gene. The CDR3 totals 14 residues. CDR3 DNA: TGCAGTGCCCAGACAGGGATTGAACCAGATACGCAGTATTTT. As protein: CSAQTGIEPDTQYF.

The V call is TRBV27, the J call TRBJ2-7; tentative D call: TRBD2 (7 bases). Germline CDR1 MNHEY, CDR2 SMNVEV (reference sequence). Trimming removed 7 bases at V and 2 bases at J, with 18 bases between. The CDR3 is made up of 15 amino acids. The CDR3 sequence: CASKRQAGATYEQYF. The DNA of the CDR3 is TGTGCCAGCAAAAGACAGGCGGGAGCGACCTACGAGCAGTACTTC.

The genes are TRBV29-1 and TRBJ2-7, with D possibly matching TRBD2 (7 bases). From germline, CDR1 is SQVTM and CDR2 ANQGSEA. Trimming removed 6 bases at V and 2 bases at J, with 17 bases between. The CDR3 totals 14 residues. Here the CDR3 reads CSVLLGGTTYEQYF. In nucleotides, the CDR3 is TGCAGCGTGTTACTGGGGGGGACAACCTACGAGCAGTACTTC.

This chain links TRBV13 with TRBJ1-2, with a possible D match to TRBD1 (5 bases). In germline, CDR1 is PRHDT, CDR2 FYEKMQ (reference sequence). Trimming took 5 bases from V and 5 from J, leaving 24 bases between them. The CDR3 is made up of 17 amino acids. DNA of the CDR3: TGTGCCAGCAGCGGCCGGGACTCTTCTCCCCATTTTTATGGCTACACCTTC. This encodes CASSGRDSSPHFYGYTF.

The chain recombines TRBV7-2 with TRBJ2-5; D is possibly TRBD2 (6 bases). Germline V CDR1 and CDR2: SGHTA, FQGNSA. Trimming left V 7 bases short and J 2 bases short, with 17 bases between. There are 15 residues in the CDR3. In DNA form, the CDR3 reads TGTGCCAGCATCCCGGGACTCCCATTTCAAGAGACCCAGTACTTC. It is translated as CASIPGLPFQETQYF.

The V and J genes are TRBV3-1 and TRBJ1-1; no clear D gene. The germline V gene encodes CDR1 LGHDT and CDR2 YNNKEL (reference sequence). This CDR3 has 14 amino acids. V lost 4 bases to trimming and J lost 1 base, with 10 bases between them. The CDR3 region is CASSRHLSNTEAFF. The CDR3 nucleotides read TGTGCCAGCAGCCGCCATTTGTCGAACACTGAAGCTTTCTTT.

The V gene is TRBV6-1, the J gene TRBJ2-3, with D possibly being TRBD1 or TRBD2 (6 bases each). V lost 5 bases and J lost 4, with 16 bases in between. CDR3 length: 15 amino acids. Germline V gene data show CDR1 as MNHNS and CDR2 as SASEGT. The CDR3 loop reads CASSPRGHAADTQYF. DNA of the CDR3: TGTGCCAGCAGTCCCCGGGGGCACGCGGCAGATACGCAGTATTTT.

The rearrangement uses TRBV6-1 and TRBJ2-1; D call uncertain. Trimming stripped 3 bases from V and 9 bases from J, with 12 bases between. The germline V gene encodes CDR1 MNHNS and CDR2 SASEGT. The CDR3 spans 13 residues. CDR3 protein: CASSEAIYSEQFF. Written as DNA, the CDR3 is TGTGCCAGCAGTGAGGCCATTTATAGTGAGCAGTTCTTC.